This entry concerns a single TCR beta chain. Its cognate antigen is unknown. PCR primers comprised 60 Vbeta and 13 Jbeta primers. Repertoires were generated with immunoSEQ multiplex PCR, while TCRdb's copy carries only in-frame clones and drops some. Of roughly 120,000 clones in the sample, around 80% were seen once. V lost 5 bases to trimming and J lost 6 bases, with 20 bases between them. The CDR3 runs 15 residues. Germline CDR1 is SGHTA and CDR2 is FQGNSA. Each donor was healthy, and each was a bone marrow donor. The data belong to a study of cytomegalovirus exposure and HLA in healthy donors. Study-wide points: Because they were indistinguishable, some V segments, including TRBV6-2 and TRBV6-3, were excluded. It was only CMV serostatus that was available as immune exposure information. CMV antigen specificity of a few CMV-associated chains was confirmed in vitro.

The chain is built from TRBV7-2 and TRBJ2-7; the D gene is possibly TRBD2 (5 bases). This sequence was found in a human donor in good health. The sequenced sample consisted of PBMCs. This CDR3 is CASSPTLRGNIEQYF. CDR3 in DNA: TGTGCCAGCAGCCCCACTCTTCGGGGAAACATCGAGCAGTACTTC.